This T cell receptor (beta chain) appears in the sequencing data of a study of blood T cell repertoires in COVID-19. In the study overall: From the United States, Italy and Spain came samples of acute and convalescent COVID-19.

Participants spanned ages about 18 to 90 years and resided in 20 to 30 US areas. Cohort assignment relied on participant-reported clinical history. The CDR3 runs to 15 residues. The trim removed 1 base at V and 4 bases at J, leaving 4 bases unmatched. Germline lookup yields CDR1 MGHRA and CDR2 YSYEKL. In the original workflow: From reference gene primer amplification, estimates of nucleated cell counts were derived. Here immunoSEQ multiplex PCR was the method, and the copy in TCRdb shows in-frame clones only, minus some. The V and J calls and the clone size are those of that table, but D and trimming were determined from the DNA. The table lists approximately 360,000 clones, 70% to 90% of them singletons, with over 0.9% in the top ten. This clone was seen only a few times.

The V call is TRBV4-1, the J call TRBJ2-7; 10 bases agree with TRBD1. The receptor was isolated from a woman in her twenties or thirties with acute COVID-19. The specimen was PBMCs or T cells enriched from blood (not recorded which). The CDR3 nucleotides read TGCGCCAGCAGCCAAGTTGGGACAGGGGTTTACGAGCAGTACTTC. Residues: CASSQVGTGVYEQYF.